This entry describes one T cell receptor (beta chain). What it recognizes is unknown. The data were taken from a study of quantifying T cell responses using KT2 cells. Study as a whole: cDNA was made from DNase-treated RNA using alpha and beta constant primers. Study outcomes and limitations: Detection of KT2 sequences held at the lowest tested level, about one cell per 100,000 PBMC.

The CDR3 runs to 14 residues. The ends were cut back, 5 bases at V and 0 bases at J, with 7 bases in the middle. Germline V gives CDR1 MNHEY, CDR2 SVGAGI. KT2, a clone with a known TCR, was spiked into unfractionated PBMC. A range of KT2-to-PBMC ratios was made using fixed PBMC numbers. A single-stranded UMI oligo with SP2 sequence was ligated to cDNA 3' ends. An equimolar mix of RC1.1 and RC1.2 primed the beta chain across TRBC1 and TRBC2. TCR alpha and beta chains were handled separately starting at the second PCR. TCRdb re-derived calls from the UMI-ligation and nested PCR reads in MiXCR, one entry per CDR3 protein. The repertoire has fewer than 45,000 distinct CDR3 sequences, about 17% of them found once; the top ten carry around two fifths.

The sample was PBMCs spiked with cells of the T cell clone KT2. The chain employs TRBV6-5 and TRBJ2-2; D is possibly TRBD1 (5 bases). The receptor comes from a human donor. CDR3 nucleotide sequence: TGTGCCAGCAGTCAGACAGCGAACACCGGGGAGCTGTTTTTT. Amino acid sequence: CASSQTANTGELFF.